Presented here are 20 T cell receptor beta chains from one specimen sequenced in a study of blood T cell repertoires in COVID-19. Profiled with immunoSEQ multiplex PCR; TCRdb holds only in-frame clones, not every one. The table lists some 490,000 clones, more than 85% of them singletons, with 6.5% to 9.5% in the top ten. The sequenced sample was PBMCs or T cells enriched from blood (not recorded which). The receptors stem from an older woman who had recovered from COVID-19.

CDR3 nucleotide sequence: TGTGCCAGCAGAAGGACAGGGGAAGACATTCAGTACTTC. It specifies CASRRTGEDIQYF. The chain combines TRBV7-6 with TRBJ2-4; TRBD1 matches at 9 bases. Germline V lookup: CDR1 SGHVS, CDR2 FNYEAQ. J was trimmed by 8 bases and V by 6 bases; bases with no gene match: 5. The length of the CDR3 is 13 residues. Complete variable domain (other parts from reference TRBV7-6 and TRBJ2-4): GAGVSQSPRYKVTKRGQDVALRCDPISGHVSLYWYRQALGQGPEFLTYFNYEAQQDKSGLPNDRFSAERPEGSISTLTIQRTEQRDSAMYRCASRRTGEDIQYFGAGTRLSVL.

DNA of the CDR3: TGTGCCACCAGCAGAGATATAATCCGGGACACAAACTCCTATGGCTACACCTTC. Its translation is CATSRDIIRDTNSYGYTF. The rearrangement joins TRBV15 to TRBJ1-2; perhaps TRBD1 as D (6 bases). CDR3 size: 18 residues. Trimming stripped 0 bases from V and 4 bases from J, with 21 bases between. Germline CDR1 and CDR2: LNHNV and YYDKDF (reference sequence).

The rearrangement joins TRBV19 to TRBJ2-1, with 9 bases lining up with TRBD1. Looked up from germline, CDR1 is LNHDA and CDR2 is SQIVND (reference sequence). The V and J ends lost 5 bases and 8 bases, in that order; junction bases with no gene match: 10. This CDR3 is built from 15 residues. CDR3 DNA sequence: TGTGCCAGTAGTCCCGGGACAGGGTCCCGGTATGAGCAGTTCTTC. Translation: CASSPGTGSRYEQFF.

This clone appeared a few times. The V gene is TRBV18, the J gene TRBJ2-5, with 7 positions matching TRBD2. Looked up from germline, CDR1 is KGHSH and CDR2 is LQKENI. V gave up 1 base and J gave up 2 bases; unmatched junction bases: 4. The CDR3 contains 15 residues. CDR3 residues: CASSPQRGRQETQYF. The CDR3 bases are TGTGCCAGCTCACCACAGCGGGGCCGGCAAGAGACCCAGTACTTC.

This clone was detected once. The gene calls are TRBV7-6 and TRBJ2-5; D may be TRBD2 (6 bases). Trimming took off 4 bases at V and 5 bases at J, with 20 bases between the two ends. The CDR3 has 16 residues. Germline values: CDR1 SGHVS, CDR2 FNYEAQ. The CDR3 bases are TGTGCCAGCAGCTCCCCGGGGGACGGGGGTAAGGAGACCCAGTACTTC. Its protein is CASSSPGDGGKETQYF. Drawing the rest from reference TRBV7-6 and TRBJ2-5, the complete variable domain is GAGVSQSPRYKVTKRGQDVALRCDPISGHVSLYWYRQALGQGPEFLTYFNYEAQQDKSGLPNDRFSAERPEGSISTLTIQRTEQRDSAMYRCASSSPGDGGKETQYFGPGTRLLVL.

V is TRBV19 and J is TRBJ1-2; TRBD1 matches 10 bases. The CDR3 covers 16 residues. Per germline, CDR1 LNHDA and CDR2 SQIVND (reference sequence). Trimming took 9 bases from V and 8 from J; bases not matched to a gene: 18. The CDR3 protein is CASSNSGTGERGGYTF. In nucleotides, the CDR3 is TGTGCCAGCAGCAACTCAGGGACAGGGGAACGAGGGGGCTACACCTTC.

In the case of this clone: The conserved phenylalanine or tryptophan normally closing the CDR3 is absent here, so this likely arose from a read error. Because the CDR3's place on the DNA is in doubt, the DNA is left out and the CDR3 is given as listed by TCRdb. The V gene is TRBV7-7, the J gene TRBJ2-7; TRBD1, as called in the table, went unchecked against the DNA. The germline V gene encodes CDR1 SSHAT and CDR2 FNYEAQ (reference sequence). 9 amino acids form the CDR3, both terminal residues included. The CDR3 region is CASSWGSFI.

The chain couples TRBV7-9 to TRBJ1-2; 7 bases are shared with TRBD1. Germline V lookup: CDR1 SEHNR, CDR2 FQNEAQ (reference sequence). This CDR3 contains 16 residues. V was pared by 1 base and J by 0 bases, with 5 bases of the junction left unmatched. The chain's CDR3 is CASSLDRGTANYGYTF. The CDR3 nucleotides are TGTGCCAGCAGCTTAGACAGGGGCACAGCTAACTATGGCTACACCTTC. Using reference TRBV7-9 and TRBJ1-2 for the parts outside the CDR3, the full variable domain is DTGVSQNPRHKITKRGQNVTFRCDPISEHNRLYWYRQTLGQGPEFLTYFQNEAQLEKSRLLSDRFSAERPKGSFSTLEIQRTEQGDSAMYLCASSLDRGTANYGYTFGSGTRLTVV.

The rearrangement uses TRBV6-6 and TRBJ1-2; 8 bases are a match to TRBD1. CDR3 length: 14 amino acids. CDR1 is MNHNY, CDR2 SVGAGI, per germline (reference sequence). The junction had 3 bases not matched to a gene; V was cut back by 2 bases and J by 4 bases. The CDR3 region has the DNA TGTGCCAGCAGTTACCAGGGGGCCAGCTATGGCTACACCTTC. This codes for CASSYQGASYGYTF.

The genes are TRBV5-1 and TRBJ2-3, with 9 bases aligning to TRBD2. The V segment lost 2 bases and the J segment 0 bases; nucleotides outside the gene matches: 7. The CDR3 runs to 17 residues. Germline assignment: CDR1 SGHRS and CDR2 YFSETQ. Here the CDR3 reads CASSFGGGVPSTDTQYF. The CDR3 DNA sequence: TGCGCCAGCAGCTTCGGCGGGGGGGTCCCTAGCACAGATACGCAGTATTTT.

The rearrangement uses TRBV6-2 or TRBV6-3 and TRBJ2-7; D call uncertain. The germline CDR1 and CDR2 sequences are MNHEY and SVGEGT. This CDR3 has 14 amino acids. Between the trimmed V and J ends, which lost 2 bases and 4 bases, there was a span of 12 bases. The CDR3 DNA reads TGTGCCAGCAGTTACGGTCTAGGTTGGTACGAGCAGTACTTC. It translates to CASSYGLGWYEQYF.

The chain has TRBV6-1 and TRBJ2-3; the match to TRBD1 covers 9 bases. V was clipped by 2 bases and J by 2 bases; unmatched bases: 8. From germline, CDR1 is MNHNS and CDR2 SASEGT. The CDR3 spans 17 residues. CDR3 sequence (DNA): TGTGCCAGCAGTGAATATCCGGGACAGGGACCCACAGATACGCAGTATTTT. Translating gives CASSEYPGQGPTDTQYF.

The gene calls are TRBV24-1 and TRBJ2-2, with D hard to call. CDR1 and CDR2 (germline): KGHDR, SFDVKD. This CDR3 comprises 14 residues. Between the trimmed V and J ends, which lost 4 bases and 6 bases, there was a span of 11 bases. This CDR3 is CATSDTLFSGELFF. In DNA form, the CDR3 reads TGTGCCACCAGTGACACTCTTTTTTCCGGGGAGCTGTTTTTT.

This chain connects TRBV2 to TRBJ1-5, with 7 positions matching TRBD1. This CDR3 contains 16 residues. Germline loops: CDR1 SNHLY, CDR2 FYNNEI. Trimming removed 7 bases from V and 0 bases from J; junction bases left unmatched: 9. Written as DNA, the CDR3 is TGTGCCAGCACTAAGACGGGGGACAGTAGCAATCAGCCCCAGCATTTT. It yields the protein CASTKTGDSSNQPQHF.

The CDR3 reads CASSQGTGNNQPQHF. The CDR3 bases are TGTGCCAGCAGCCAGGGGACAGGAAACAATCAGCCCCAGCATTTT. The rearrangement uses TRBV3-1 (or the pseudogene TRBV3-2) and TRBJ1-5; 8 positions match TRBD1. Germline CDR1 reads LGHDT; CDR2 reads YNNKEL (reference sequence). This CDR3 is 15 amino acids long. J lost 3 bases, V lost 3 bases, and 4 bases had no gene match.

A single count supports this clone. The rearrangement uses TRBV19 and TRBJ1-3; D ambiguous. Per the germline V gene, CDR1 is LNHDA and CDR2 is SQIVND (reference sequence). V dropped 4 bases and J dropped 0 bases, with 13 bases sitting between them. CDR3 size: 16 residues. The CDR3 here is CASSRSGWSSGNTIYF. The CDR3 coding sequence is TGTGCCAGTAGTAGGTCGGGTTGGAGCTCTGGAAACACCATATATTTT.

The chain has TRBV24-1 and TRBJ1-2; 11 bases match TRBD1. V shed 3 bases and J 5 bases; nucleotides not matched to a gene: 7. The CDR3 has 16 amino acids. Per germline, CDR1 KGHDR and CDR2 SFDVKD. This CDR3 is CATSDAGQGGRYGYTF. CDR3 in DNA: TGTGCCACCAGTGATGCGGGACAGGGGGGACGTTATGGCTACACCTTC.

J is TRBJ2-1 and V is TRBV27, with 12 bases that match TRBD2. V dropped 6 bases and J dropped 4; count of bases not matched to a gene: 4. The CDR3 runs 15 residues. Per germline, CDR1 MNHEY and CDR2 SMNVEV (reference sequence). The CDR3 region has the DNA TGTGCCAGCAGCTCCGGACTAGCGGGGTACAATGAGCAGTTCTTC. It yields the protein CASSSGLAGYNEQFF.

The rearrangement uses TRBV9 and TRBJ1-3; D gene uncertain. V was pared by 2 bases and J by 0 bases, with 12 bases between. The CDR3 has 16 amino acids. Germline V gene data show CDR1 as SGDLS and CDR2 as YYNGEE. The CDR3 bases are TGTGCCAGCAGCGTTGGCAGGCCCTTCTCTGGAAACACCATATATTTT. Encoded protein: CASSVGRPFSGNTIYF.

V usage is TRBV27 and J usage is TRBJ1-1, with 12 bases lining up with TRBD1. The trim removed 3 bases at V and 4 bases at J, leaving 9 bases unmatched. The CDR3 consists of 17 residues. Germline V gene lookup returns CDR1 MNHEY and CDR2 SMNVEV (reference sequence). CDR3 DNA: TGTGCCAGCAGTTTGACGGGGACAGGGGGCCCGGTCACTGAAGCTTTCTTT. Its translation is CASSLTGTGGPVTEAFF.